This T cell receptor beta chain was documented in a study of T cell responses to AZD1222 COVID-19 vaccine. The assay was immunoSEQ multiplex PCR, and TCRdb's table has in-frame clones only and misses some. The sample lists some 150,000 clones; about nine tenths were seen once. There are 16 residues in the CDR3. Unmatched junction bases numbered 17, after V lost 10 bases and J lost 10 bases. Germline V gene data show CDR1 as MNHEY and CDR2 as SMNVEV (reference sequence). This clone was seen a few times. Its specificity is not known. Broader study findings: Nearly half of unique spike-specific TCRs reportedly avoided B.1.351 and B.1.1.7 mutated regions.

This sequence originates from an adult in good health. Sequenced here: peripheral blood, sampled on day 0 of AZD1222 vaccination. This chain uses TRBV27 with TRBJ2-1; TRBD2 matches 12 bases. The CDR3 loop is CATKEVALAGGSEQFF. For the CDR3, the DNA is TGTGCCACTAAAGAGGTGGCACTAGCGGGAGGTAGCGAGCAGTTCTTC.